A single sample is the source of the 10 T cell receptor beta chains below, sequenced in a study of T cells after yellow fever vaccination. TCRdb passed the 5' RACE reads through MiXCR, listing each CDR3 protein once. The sample lists 300,000 or so distinct CDR3 sequences, about an eighth occurring once. Sequencing was performed on CD4+ T cells sorted from PBMCs, taken 45 days after the yellow fever booster vaccination. The receptors originated from a man younger than 40 who received the YFV17D yellow fever vaccine.

This clonotype was observed a few times. The chain uses TRBV20-1 and TRBJ2-3; D possibly matches TRBD1 or TRBD2 (5 bases each). CDR3 length: 14 amino acids. With 6 bases removed from V and 4 bases from J, the gap between germline ends came to 17 bases. Germline loops: CDR1 DFQATT, CDR2 SNEGSKA (reference sequence). This CDR3 is CSAPRDLEADTQYF. In nucleotides, the CDR3 is TGCAGTGCGCCTCGGGACCTGGAGGCAGATACGCAGTATTTT.

Concerning this clonotype itself: This may arise from a read error, as a much more abundant clone is one base away. The CDR3, as DNA: TGCAGTGCTAGTGATTTAGGCACCGGGGAGCTGTTTTTT. It yields the protein CSASDLGTGELFF. V and J are TRBV20-1 and TRBJ2-2, with D uncertain. The V gene lost 3 bases and the J gene lost 4 bases, with 9 bases spanning the gap. Germline V gene lookup returns CDR1 DFQATT and CDR2 SNEGSKA (reference sequence). There are 13 residues in the CDR3.

J is TRBJ2-3 and V is TRBV20-1; D is ambiguous. The CDR3 length is 12 residues. CDR1 DFQATT and CDR2 SNEGSKA come from the germline V gene (reference sequence). V was trimmed by 0 bases and J by 3 bases, leaving 4 bases between them. The CDR3 nucleotides read TGCAGTGCTAGAGATGGAACAGATACGCAGTATTTT. This sequence encodes CSARDGTDTQYF.

The V call is TRBV7-9, the J call TRBJ2-5; 7 nucleotides line up with TRBD1. The germline CDR1 and CDR2 sequences are SEHNR and FQNEAQ (reference sequence). V was pared by 5 bases and J by 3 bases, with 12 bases of the junction left unmatched. The CDR3 is 16 amino acids. As DNA, the CDR3 is TGTGCCAGCAGCGCCGACGGACAGGCGACAAAAGAGACCCAGTACTTC. Its protein is CASSADGQATKETQYF. The whole variable domain, remainder taken from reference TRBV7-9 and TRBJ2-5, is DTGVSQNPRHKITKRGQNVTFRCDPISEHNRLYWYRQTLGQGPEFLTYFQNEAQLEKSRLLSDRFSAERPKGSFSTLEIQRTEQGDSAMYLCASSADGQATKETQYFGPGTRLLVL.

The chain links TRBV7-2 to TRBJ2-4; TRBD2 aligns across 12 bases. V shed 3 bases, J shed 6 bases, and the junction held 0 bases outside the gene matches. The V gene's germline CDR1 is SGHTA and CDR2 FQGNSA. CDR3 length: 14 residues. CDR3 bases: TGTGCCAGCAGCTTGGGACTAGCGGGAAACATTCAGTACTTC. It specifies CASSLGLAGNIQYF.

For this clonotype: One end of the junction does not line up with germline, which may come from a read error. This rearrangement joins TRBV20-1 to TRBJ2-5; 9 bases are shared with TRBD1. CDR1 is DFQATT and CDR2 is SNEGSKA in the germline V gene (reference sequence). This CDR3 region has 13 residues. CDR3 amino acids: CSGNRGHQGTQYF. In DNA, the CDR3 is TGCAGTGGGAACAGGGGGCATCAAGGGACCCAGTACTTC.

The CDR3 DNA reads TGCGCCAGCAGCTTGAGGGGACAGGGGTCTTTTGGGGAGACCCAGTACTTC. Its translation is CASSLRGQGSFGETQYF. The chain uses TRBV5-1 and TRBJ2-5; 10 nucleotides match TRBD1. CDR1 and CDR2 from the germline V gene are SGHRS and YFSETQ. V shed 1 base, J shed 5 bases, and the junction held 11 bases outside the gene matches. This CDR3 region has 17 residues.

The rearrangement links TRBV13 to TRBJ1-2; no definite D call. Germline V gene data show CDR1 as PRHDT and CDR2 as FYEKMQ (reference sequence). The CDR3 sequence is 12 residues long. The V and J ends lost 5 bases and 4 bases respectively, with 8 bases between them. Here the CDR3 DNA reads TGTGCCAGCAGCGTATCGACCTATGGCTACACCTTC. Its protein product is CASSVSTYGYTF.

This chain joins TRBV20-1 and TRBJ2-6; D tentatively reads TRBD1 or TRBD2 (6 bases each). The CDR3 totals 15 residues. The V gene lost 7 bases and the J gene lost 1 base, with 14 bases spanning the gap. The germline V gene encodes CDR1 DFQATT and CDR2 SNEGSKA (reference sequence). CDR3 loop: CSDPGAPSGANVLTF. As DNA, the CDR3 is TGCAGTGACCCGGGGGCCCCATCTGGGGCCAACGTCCTGACTTTC.

This sequence joins TRBV27 and TRBJ2-1; D may correspond to TRBD1 or TRBD2 (5 bases each). Germline values: CDR1 MNHEY, CDR2 SMNVEV (reference sequence). This CDR3 comprises 15 residues. Between the trimmed V and J ends, which lost 2 bases and 6 bases, there was a span of 14 bases. CDR3 residues: CASSLALRGINEQFF. DNA for the CDR3: TGTGCCAGCAGTTTAGCGTTGAGGGGCATCAATGAGCAGTTCTTC.